This T cell receptor beta chain is from a study of breast tumors, draining lymph nodes, adjacent tissues. Axillary draining lymph nodes of breast cancer patients supplied the node samples. This clonotype has a count of ten or more. TCRdb itself ran the multiplex PCR reads through MiXCR, one entry per CDR3 protein. This sample yields some 130,000 distinct CDR3 sequences, of which 20% are seen a single time; roughly 3.6% belongs to the top ten. The germline V gene has CDR1 MNHNS and CDR2 SASEGT. The CDR3 has 16 residues. The V end was cut by 5 bases, the J end by 4 bases, with 18 bases between. Sequenced: axillary lymph node tissue. The chain employs TRBV6-1 and TRBJ1-3, with no clear D. The clonotype comes from a female donor with breast cancer. Some clones in this sample may be carry-over from other donors' samples. The CDR3 coding sequence is TGTGCCAGCAGTTCCTGGACCGATCCGGTCGGAAACACCATATATTTT. The encoded protein is CASSSWTDPVGNTIYF.